Here is one T cell receptor beta chain with its context. Its target is unknown. The data are from a study of CD8 T cells in ankylosing spondylitis. The V segment lost 4 bases and the J segment 6 bases; nucleotides outside the gene matches: 6. CDR1 and CDR2 from the germline V gene are MNHEY and SMNVEV (reference sequence). This CDR3 is 14 amino acids long. TCRdb fed the 5' RACE reads into MiXCR, producing one record per CDR3 protein. This sample has roughly 190,000 distinct CDR3 sequences, with about 13% found just once. Study findings and constraints: Disease-linked clones reportedly concentrated significantly in matched ankylosing spondylitis synovial fluid. Prior work had noted some motif variants in reactive arthritis blood and synovial fluid.

What was sequenced was blood, either unsorted or a sorted T cell fraction (not recorded which). The J gene is TRBJ2-7, the V gene TRBV27; 10 bases are a match to TRBD1. The sequence was obtained from a male donor with ankylosing spondylitis or in good health (not recorded which). CDR3 loop: CASSSPDRGAEQYF. For the CDR3, the DNA is TGTGCCAGCAGTTCCCCGGACAGGGGGGCCGAGCAGTACTTC.